Shown below are 7 T cell receptor beta chains from a single sample sequenced in a study of OX40 agonist ivuxolimab in advanced cancers. Measured with immunoSEQ multiplex PCR; TCRdb has only the in-frame clones, and not every one. The sample records nearly 80,000 clones, around 90% being singletons. The source material was CD4+ or CD8+ T cells sorted from blood, sampled in a trial of the OX40 agonist ivuxolimab. The receptors shown here come from an adult with an advanced solid tumor such as melanoma, head and neck, liver or kidney cancer.

This clone is a singleton in its sample. This chain joins TRBV5-1 and TRBJ2-3, with 11 bases aligning to TRBD1. The trim removed 2 bases at V and 7 bases at J, leaving 3 bases unmatched. Germline V CDR1 and CDR2: SGHRS, YFSETQ. The CDR3 loop spans 14 amino acids. CDR3 loop: CASSFGQGANTQYF. Written as DNA, the CDR3 is TGCGCCAGCAGCTTCGGACAGGGGGCAAATACGCAGTATTTT.

This clone has only one observation. The J gene is TRBJ2-3, the V gene TRBV18; tentative D call: TRBD2 (6 bases). The germline CDR1 and CDR2 sequences are KGHSH and LQKENI. V lost 3 bases to trimming and J lost 4 bases, with 8 bases between them. The CDR3 is 13 residues long. This CDR3 is CASSPWGADTQYF. DNA of the CDR3: TGTGCCAGCTCACCGTGGGGGGCAGATACGCAGTATTTT.

V gene TRBV4-2 combines with J gene TRBJ2-1; D is undetermined. Germline CDR1 reads LGHNA; CDR2 reads YNFKEQ. The CDR3 runs to 14 residues. The V gene lost 2 bases and the J gene lost 9 bases, with 14 bases spanning the gap. The CDR3 reads CASSQRNSPIEQFF. CDR3 bases: TGTGCCAGCAGCCAAAGAAACAGCCCGATTGAGCAGTTCTTC.

This clone was seen once. This chain uses TRBV21-1 with TRBJ2-7; the D call in the table, TRBD1, was not verified against the DNA. TRBV21-1 is given as a pseudogene. This CDR3 spans 22 amino acids. The CDR3 here is CASSKAPLKQGPGTPPAYEQYF. CDR3 coding DNA: TGTGCCAGCAGCAAAGCTCCCCTTAAACAGGGGCCGGGGACCCCTCCGGCCTACGAGCAGTACTTC.

V gene TRBV2 combines with J gene TRBJ1-1; 7 bases align to TRBD1. Germline V gene data show CDR1 as SNHLY and CDR2 as FYNNEI. The CDR3 covers 14 residues. The J segment lost 5 bases and the V segment lost 7 bases, leaving 10 bases of the junction unmatched. The CDR3 loop is CASMRGKGATEAFF. The CDR3 DNA is TGTGCCAGCATGAGGGGGAAGGGGGCAACTGAAGCTTTCTTT.

This clone was found once. This chain links TRBV5-6 with TRBJ2-2; 8 nucleotides align to TRBD1. CDR1 and CDR2 (germline): SGHDT, YYEEEE. CDR3 length: 16 amino acids. Trimming at V came to 2 bases and at J to 3 bases, leaving 6 bases not matched to a gene. The CDR3 loop is CASSFPQGVHTGELFF. The DNA of the CDR3 is TGTGCCAGCAGCTTCCCACAGGGGGTCCACACCGGGGAGCTGTTTTTT.

The CDR3 bases are TGTGCCAGCAGCCAAGAGAGGTCACCCCTCCACTTT. This codes for CASSQERSPLHF. This rearrangement joins TRBV4-2 to TRBJ1-6; D is ambiguous. Trimming shortened V by 0 bases and J by 10 bases, and 4 bases separated the two germline ends. The CDR3 covers 12 residues. The germline V gene has CDR1 LGHNA and CDR2 YNFKEQ.